These 10 T cell receptor beta chains originate from one sample sequenced in a study of T cell responses to AZD1222 COVID-19 vaccine. Profiled with immunoSEQ multiplex PCR; TCRdb holds only in-frame clones, not every one. The profile shows 150,000 to 170,000 clones, over 85% of them singletons. The sample here was peripheral blood, taken on day 0 of AZD1222 vaccination. The receptors derive from an adult in good health.

V and J are TRBV24-1 and TRBJ1-5; D call uncertain. CDR3 length: 13 residues. The V end was cut by 5 bases, the J end by 2 bases, with 6 bases between. Germline CDR1 KGHDR, CDR2 SFDVKD. For the CDR3, the DNA is TGTGCCACCAGTGGTCGGGGCAATCAGCCCCAGCATTTT. This codes for CATSGRGNQPQHF.

This chain joins TRBV5-4 and TRBJ1-6, with D maybe TRBD1 (6 bases). Germline V gene sequence: CDR1 SGHNT, CDR2 YYREEE (reference sequence). This CDR3 comprises 12 residues. With 4 bases removed from V and 10 bases from J, the gap between germline ends came to 9 bases. The CDR3 loop is CASSPGVSPLHF. CDR3 coding DNA: TGTGCCAGCAGCCCAGGGGTCTCACCCCTCCACTTT.

The J gene is TRBJ2-5, the V gene TRBV6-1; D gene unclear. The V end lost 8 bases, the J end lost 2 bases, and 3 bases lay between the germline ends. The CDR3 is made up of 10 amino acids. Germline CDR1 MNHNS, CDR2 SASEGT. CDR3 protein: CASGQETQYF. The CDR3 nucleotides are TGTGCCAGCGGTCAAGAGACCCAGTACTTC.

The CDR3 reads CASSPKTGGPEAFF. In nucleotides, the CDR3 is TGCGCCAGCAGCCCCAAGACGGGAGGACCTGAAGCTTTCTTT. V is TRBV5-1 and J is TRBJ1-1; D gene unclear. This CDR3 is 14 amino acids long. V lost 4 bases and J 6 bases, leaving 16 bases between the germline ends. Germline V gene data show CDR1 as SGHRS and CDR2 as YFSETQ.

The rearrangement links TRBV11-2 to TRBJ1-6; D is unclear. In germline, CDR1 is SGHAT, CDR2 FQNNGV. Trimming removed 5 bases at V and 3 bases at J, with 5 bases between. The length of the CDR3 is 13 residues. CDR3 DNA sequence: TGTGCCAGCAGCCGAAGCTATAATTCACCCCTCCACTTT. This gives the protein CASSRSYNSPLHF.

V usage is TRBV11-3 and J usage is TRBJ1-1, with D perhaps matching TRBD1 (6 bases). The CDR3 consists of 16 residues. V dropped 7 bases and J dropped 4 bases, with 22 bases sitting between them. Germline CDR1 and CDR2: SGHNT and YENEEA. The CDR3 sequence is CASNHGQRVTGTEAFF. The CDR3 DNA is TGTGCCAGCAATCATGGACAGAGGGTAACGGGCACTGAAGCTTTCTTT.

The J gene is TRBJ2-2, the V gene TRBV29-1, with D tentatively TRBD2 (5 bases). Germline CDR1 is SQVTM and CDR2 is ANQGSEA. The CDR3 consists of 12 residues. The germline V and J ends were trimmed by 4 bases and 7 bases, with 10 bases remaining between them. The CDR3 nucleotides read TGCAGCGTTGCATCCGGGGACGGGGAGCTGTTTTTT. This gives the protein CSVASGDGELFF.

The CDR3 region has the DNA TGTGCCAGCAGTTACTCAGGGCCCACGACAGATACGCAGTATTTT. Translation: CASSYSGPTTDTQYF. V usage is TRBV6-5 and J usage is TRBJ2-3; D gene unclear. This CDR3 contains 15 residues. CDR1 is MNHEY and CDR2 is SVGAGI in the germline V gene. Trimming removed 0 bases at V and 3 bases at J, with 10 bases between.

The rearrangement links TRBV13 to TRBJ2-1; no definite D call. Germline assignment: CDR1 PRHDT and CDR2 FYEKMQ (reference sequence). Trimming stripped 1 base from V and 0 bases from J, with 7 bases between. This CDR3 spans 15 amino acids. The CDR3 here is CASSLDESSYNEQFF. DNA of the CDR3: TGTGCCAGCAGCTTAGACGAAAGCTCCTACAATGAGCAGTTCTTC.

The chain combines TRBV7-3 with TRBJ2-1; D is perhaps TRBD1 (6 bases). Germline V gene lookup returns CDR1 SGHTA and CDR2 FQGTGA. With 3 bases removed from V and 3 bases from J, the gap between germline ends came to 6 bases. This CDR3 has 13 amino acids. The CDR3 region is CASSLDSYNEQFF. The CDR3 nucleotides read TGTGCCAGCAGCTTGGACAGCTACAATGAGCAGTTCTTC.